Shown below are 29 T cell receptor beta chains from a single sample sequenced in a study of Ad26.COV2.S vaccination and SARS-CoV-2 variants. Sequenced by immunoSEQ multiplex PCR; TCRdb stores in-frame clones only, minus some. The table shows 300,000 to 400,000 clones, with approximately 90% occurring only once. The source was peripheral blood, collected after recovery from COVID-19. The receptors were sampled from a human donor who had recovered from COVID-19.

The chain recombines TRBV29-1 with TRBJ1-2; D is uncertain. CDR1 and CDR2 (germline): SQVTM, ANQGSEA. This CDR3 comprises 13 residues. Between the trimmed V and J ends, which lost 6 bases and 4 bases, there was a span of 15 bases. In DNA form, the CDR3 reads TGCAGCGTGCCAAATCCAGCGGGCTATGGCTACACCTTC. This encodes CSVPNPAGYGYTF.

The chain has TRBV19 and TRBJ2-7; 8 bases match TRBD1. V trimming: 6 bases; J trimming: 2 bases; junction bases outside the gene matches: 3. Germline V gives CDR1 LNHDA, CDR2 SQIVND (reference sequence). CDR3 size: 13 residues. This CDR3 reads CASRQGVTYEQYF. Written as DNA, the CDR3 is TGTGCCAGTAGACAGGGGGTCACCTACGAGCAGTACTTC.

The V and J genes are TRBV6-5 and TRBJ1-1, with a possible D match to TRBD1 (5 bases). Trimming cost V 2 bases and J 1 base, with 14 bases left between them. The CDR3 covers 16 residues. Germline CDR1 is MNHEY and CDR2 is SVGAGI. CDR3 sequence (DNA): TGTGCCAGCAGTTACCCCCCCGGCAGGGCGAACACTGAAGCTTTCTTT. This gives the protein CASSYPPGRANTEAFF.

A word on this clone: Other DNA sequences in the same sample also yield this CDR3. The chain has TRBV9 and TRBJ1-1, with D possibly TRBD1 on 5 matching bases. Trimming removed 7 bases from V and 4 bases from J, with 17 bases in between. CDR3 length: 14 residues. In germline, CDR1 is SGDLS, CDR2 YYNGEE. The CDR3 sequence is CASGKGGDGTEAFF. For the CDR3, the DNA is TGTGCCAGCGGTAAGGGAGGGGACGGCACTGAAGCTTTCTTT.

The CDR3 region has the DNA TGTGCCAGCAGCTTCCTTATCATGAACACTGAAGCTTTCTTT. This codes for CASSFLIMNTEAFF. The V gene is TRBV5-6, the J gene TRBJ1-1; no definite D call. The CDR3 is made up of 14 amino acids. Looked up from germline, CDR1 is SGHDT and CDR2 is YYEEEE. The V end was cut by 2 bases, the J end by 0 bases, with 8 bases between.

This clone appeared once. This chain uses TRBV29-1 with TRBJ1-2; 9 nucleotides agree with TRBD1. The V and J ends lost 3 bases and 3 bases, in that order; junction bases with no gene match: 5. Germline V gene data show CDR1 as SQVTM and CDR2 as ANQGSEA. CDR3 length: 14 residues. Written as DNA, the CDR3 is TGCAGCGTTGAGGACTGGACAGGGGACTATGGCTACACCTTC. Its translation: CSVEDWTGDYGYTF.

The V and J genes are TRBV2 and TRBJ2-7; no definite D call. Trimming stripped 7 bases from V and 3 bases from J, with 16 bases between. CDR3 size: 14 residues. Germline V lookup: CDR1 SNHLY, CDR2 FYNNEI. CDR3 sequence reads: CASTGWTAIYEQYF. In DNA, the CDR3 is TGTGCCAGCACGGGTTGGACGGCCATCTACGAGCAGTACTTC.

This chain uses TRBV21-1 with TRBJ1-1; the table calls TRBD1, which could not be checked here. TRBV21-1 represents a pseudogene. This CDR3 spans 17 amino acids. CDR3 amino acids: CASSAVGDRGLGTEAFF. In DNA form, the CDR3 reads TGTGCCAGCAGCGCCGTCGGGGACAGGGGGCTAGGTACTGAAGCTTTCTTT.

The chain employs TRBV7-9 and TRBJ1-1, with no clear D. The V end lost 6 bases, the J end lost 0 bases, and 17 bases lay between the germline ends. The germline V gene has CDR1 SEHNR and CDR2 FQNEAQ (reference sequence). CDR3 size: 16 residues. CDR3 protein: CASRPREARLNTEAFF. The CDR3 DNA is TGTGCCAGCAGACCTAGGGAGGCCCGTCTGAACACTGAAGCTTTCTTT.

The rearrangement links TRBV5-4 to TRBJ1-6; D call uncertain. The ends were cut back, 2 bases at V and 8 bases at J, with 11 bases in the middle. Germline V lookup: CDR1 SGHNT, CDR2 YYREEE (reference sequence). CDR3 length: 14 amino acids. This CDR3 is CASSFSRRDSPLHF. CDR3 DNA: TGTGCCAGCAGCTTCAGTAGAAGGGATTCACCCCTCCACTTT.

This clone was counted between two and nine times. The chain joins TRBV19 to TRBJ2-7, with 10 bases that match TRBD1. The CDR3 spans 14 residues. Germline V CDR1 and CDR2: LNHDA, SQIVND (reference sequence). The junction had 6 bases not matched to a gene; V was cut back by 6 bases and J by 4 bases. DNA of the CDR3: TGTGCCAGTAGCGTGACAGGGGGCGGGTACGAGCAGTACTTC. Protein: CASSVTGGGYEQYF. Using reference TRBV19 and TRBJ2-7 for the parts outside the CDR3, the full variable domain is DGGITQSPKYLFRKEGQNVTLSCEQNLNHDAMYWYRQDPGQGLRLIYYSQIVNDFQKGDIAEGYSVSREKKESFPLTVTSAQKNPTAFYLCASSVTGGGYEQYFGPGTRLTVT.

This chain uses TRBV24-1 with TRBJ1-5, with D unclear. Germline CDR1 is KGHDR and CDR2 is SFDVKD. Trimming took off 4 bases at V and 12 bases at J, with 15 bases between the two ends. The CDR3 runs 13 residues. CDR3 nucleotides: TGTGCCACCAGTGAATATGACGGAGGCAGCCAGCATTTT. Protein sequence: CATSEYDGGSQHF.

Written as DNA, the CDR3 is TGTGCCAGCAGTTGTGCGCGGGGGTTACTCACAGATACGCAGTATTTT. Protein sequence: CASSCARGLLTDTQYF. This rearrangement joins TRBV6-7 to TRBJ2-3; 7 bases line up with TRBD2. TRBV6-7 is marked as an open reading frame, function uncertain. There are 16 residues in the CDR3. J lost 2 bases, V lost 4 bases, and 9 bases had no gene match.

Points on this clone: Its ends do not fully match the called genes, so a read error is possible. Other DNA sequences in this specimen translate into the identical CDR3. The rearrangement joins TRBV9 to TRBJ2-2; a weak D match, TRBD2 (5 bases). The CDR3 extends over 14 amino acids. Per the germline V gene, CDR1 is SGDLS and CDR2 is YYNGEE. This CDR3 is CASSVVSNTGELFF. Here the CDR3 DNA reads TGTGCCAGCAGCGTAGTTTCCAACACCGGGGAACTGTTTTTT. The entire variable domain, with the rest obtained from reference TRBV9 and TRBJ2-2, is as follows: DSGVTQTPKHLITATGQRVTLRCSPRSGDLSVYWYQQSLDQGLQFLIQYYNGEERAKGNILERFSAQQFPDLHSELNLSSLELGDSALYFCASSVVSNTGELFFGEGSRLTVL.

This clone is a singleton in its sample. J is TRBJ1-4 and V is TRBV18; D gene unclear. Germline CDR1 and CDR2: KGHSH and LQKENI. V was clipped by 2 bases and J by 4 bases, with 14 bases between them. The CDR3 runs 16 residues. The CDR3 bases are TGTGCCAGCTCACCATCTAGGGCAGCCTTTAATGAAAAACTGTTTTTT. Translating gives CASSPSRAAFNEKLFF. Full variable domain (outside the CDR3, taken from reference TRBV18 and TRBJ1-4): NAGVMQNPRHLVRRRGQEARLRCSPMKGHSHVYWYRQLPEEGLKFMVYLQKENIIDESGMPKERFSAEFPKEGPSILRIQQVVRGDSAAYFCASSPSRAAFNEKLFFGSGTQLSVL.

This chain links TRBV5-1 with TRBJ1-2; D may be TRBD1 (6 bases). The CDR3 covers 16 residues. The germline V gene has CDR1 SGHRS and CDR2 YFSETQ. The V and J ends lost 4 bases and 2 bases respectively, with 18 bases between them. The CDR3 bases are TGCGCCAGCAGCGGGGGCCGGACCGACCGGAACTATGGCTACACCTTC. It codes for CASSGGRTDRNYGYTF.

This sequence joins TRBV4-2 and TRBJ2-2, with TRBD1 matching 8 bases. Losses at the gene ends were 0 bases for V and 1 base for J; bases not matched to a gene: 7. The CDR3 has 18 amino acids. Germline CDR1 reads LGHNA; CDR2 reads YNFKEQ. The CDR3 region is CASSQDLPGQGNTGELFF. CDR3 nucleotide sequence: TGTGCCAGCAGCCAAGATCTTCCAGGACAGGGGAACACCGGGGAGCTGTTTTTT.

The chain is built from TRBV10-2 and TRBJ1-1; no reliable D call. Germline loops: CDR1 WSHSY, CDR2 SAAADI. V was clipped by 2 bases and J by 1 base, with 8 bases between them. The CDR3 is made up of 14 amino acids. The CDR3 reads CASSEVVENTEAFF. The CDR3 nucleotides read TGCGCCAGCAGTGAGGTGGTGGAGAACACTGAAGCTTTCTTT.

The rearrangement joins TRBV25-1 to TRBJ2-5, with D possibly TRBD2 on 6 matching bases. Germline V CDR1 and CDR2: MGHDK, SYGVNS. Trimming removed 7 bases at V and 5 bases at J, with 17 bases between. CDR3 length: 14 amino acids. For the CDR3, the DNA is TGTGCCAGCACAGTAGCGGTGAAAGGGGAGACCCAGTACTTC. It is translated as CASTVAVKGETQYF.

The gene calls are TRBV3-1 (or the pseudogene TRBV3-2) and TRBJ2-3; 12 bases match TRBD2. This CDR3 is 16 amino acids long. The V gene end was trimmed by 5 bases and the J gene end by 7 bases; junction bases not matched to a gene: 10. Germline V gene data show CDR1 as LGHDT and CDR2 as YNNKEL (reference sequence). CDR3 residues: CASSSGLAGLLNTQYF. CDR3 bases: TGTGCCAGCAGCAGTGGACTAGCGGGGCTTTTAAATACGCAGTATTTT.

As for this clone: Other DNA sequences in this sample translate to the same CDR3. This chain uses TRBV18 with TRBJ1-2; TRBD1 aligns across 8 bases. The CDR3 totals 13 residues. Trimming at V came to 3 bases and at J to 3 bases, leaving 0 bases not matched to a gene. Germline assignment: CDR1 KGHSH and CDR2 LQKENI. The CDR3 DNA sequence: TGTGCCAGCTCACCGGGACAGGACTATGGCTACACCTTC. This encodes CASSPGQDYGYTF.

This clone was seen once. The rearrangement links TRBV19 to TRBJ2-2; TRBD2 matches at 11 bases. The CDR3 is 14 amino acids. CDR1 and CDR2 (germline): LNHDA, SQIVND (reference sequence). The junction had 4 bases not matched to a gene; V was cut back by 8 bases and J by 5 bases. The CDR3 protein is CASGRLAGTGELFF. DNA of the CDR3: TGTGCCAGTGGAAGACTAGCGGGGACCGGGGAGCTGTTTTTT. Variable domain in full (rest from reference TRBV19 and TRBJ2-2): DGGITQSPKYLFRKEGQNVTLSCEQNLNHDAMYWYRQDPGQGLRLIYYSQIVNDFQKGDIAEGYSVSREKKESFPLTVTSAQKNPTAFYLCASGRLAGTGELFFGEGSRLTVL.

This clone turned up a few times. This chain links TRBV5-6 with TRBJ1-4, with D possibly being TRBD1 (6 bases). The ends were cut back, 3 bases at V and 15 bases at J, with 27 bases in the middle. This CDR3 is 16 amino acids long. Germline loops: CDR1 SGHDT, CDR2 YYEEEE. The CDR3 coding sequence is TGTGCCAGCAGCTCCGGCGGGGGGGCCAAGGGTCTAACGGTGTTTTTT. Protein product: CASSSGGGAKGLTVFF.

The J gene is TRBJ1-2, the V gene TRBV6-5; a possible D gene is TRBD1 (6 bases). Germline assignment: CDR1 MNHEY and CDR2 SVGAGI. CDR3 length equals 14 residues. The germline V and J ends were trimmed by 0 bases and 5 bases, with 10 bases remaining between them. CDR3 sequence reads: CASSYSRGGYGYTF. CDR3 coding DNA: TGTGCCAGCAGTTACTCGAGAGGGGGTTATGGCTACACCTTC.

The chain carries TRBV29-1 and TRBJ1-4; 9 bases match TRBD1. V shed 4 bases, J shed 8 bases, and the junction held 5 bases outside the gene matches. The germline CDR1 and CDR2 sequences are SQVTM and ANQGSEA. This CDR3 has 13 amino acids. CDR3 sequence reads: CSVGRDRGEKLFF. CDR3 bases: TGCAGCGTTGGAAGAGACAGGGGGGAAAAACTGTTTTTT.

The rearrangement links TRBV5-4 to TRBJ2-7; no clear D. V dropped 1 base and J dropped 3 bases, with 8 bases sitting between them. The germline gives CDR1 SGHNT, CDR2 YYREEE (reference sequence). The CDR3 has 13 residues. CDR3 in amino acids: CASSLPPGYEQYF. The CDR3 coding sequence is TGTGCCAGCAGCTTGCCCCCGGGCTACGAGCAGTACTTC. Based on the CDR3 plus reference TRBV5-4 and TRBJ2-7, the full variable domain is ETGVTQSPTHLIKTRGQQVTLRCSSQSGHNTVSWYQQALGQGPQFIFQYYREEENGRGNFPPRFSGLQFPNYSSELNVNALELDDSALYLCASSLPPGYEQYFGPGTRLTVT.

The rearrangement uses TRBV6-6 and TRBJ1-3, with D possibly TRBD1 on 5 matching bases. Trimming took 5 bases from V and 5 from J, leaving 19 bases between them. Per germline, CDR1 MNHNY and CDR2 SVGAGI (reference sequence). The CDR3 runs to 16 residues. The CDR3 sequence is CASSLNKGRTRNTIYF. The CDR3, as DNA: TGTGCCAGCAGTCTCAATAAGGGACGGACAAGAAACACCATATATTTT.

V gene TRBV27 combines with J gene TRBJ1-6, with 7 bases that match TRBD1. With 9 bases clipped from V and 6 bases from J, the junction kept 2 bases outside the gene matches. In germline, CDR1 is MNHEY, CDR2 SMNVEV (reference sequence). This CDR3 is built from 12 residues. The CDR3 spells CASGTANSPLHF. In DNA form, the CDR3 reads TGTGCCAGTGGGACAGCTAATTCACCCCTCCACTTT.

J is TRBJ2-1 and V is TRBV5-4, with no clear D. V was shortened by 4 bases and J by 12 bases, with 17 bases between the two germline ends. CDR1 and CDR2 (germline): SGHNT, YYREEE (reference sequence). This CDR3 is 13 amino acids long. The CDR3 here is CASSPPTSMAQFF. The CDR3 DNA is TGTGCCAGCAGCCCCCCGACCTCAATGGCGCAGTTCTTC.